A selection of T cell receptor beta chains follows, all from one sample in a study of blood T cell repertoires in COVID-19. Measured with immunoSEQ multiplex PCR; TCRdb has only the in-frame clones, and not every one. In the table there are 75,000 to 90,000 clones, roughly 80% of which are singletons. Specimen: peripheral blood. The receptors stem from a woman aged 70-85 years with acute or convalescent COVID-19. The CDR3 runs from the conserved cysteine through the conserved F or W. A D gene is named only where the DNA matches it firmly. Clone size is shown for a subset of rows, as once, few, many or a class of expanded clone.

cdr3_length,v_call,clone_size,j_call,d_call,cdr3_aa,cdr3_nt
14,TRBV19,.,TRBJ1-2,.,CASYGHPPNYGYTF,TGTGCCAGTTATGGGCACCCTCCTAACTATGGCTACACCTTC
14,TRBV6-5,.,TRBJ1-6,.,CASSYYQGRGPLHF,TGTGCCAGCAGTTACTACCAGGGAAGGGGCCCCCTCCACTTT
15,TRBV9,.,TRBJ2-5,.,CASSSEQGGQETQYF,TGTGCCAGCAGCTCAGAACAGGGGGGGCAAGAGACCCAGTACTTC
17,TRBV7-2,.,TRBJ2-1,TRBD1,CASSTYRWGQGGNEQFF,TGTGCCAGCAGCACCTACCGTTGGGGACAGGGGGGCAATGAGCAGTTCTTC
16,TRBV7-9,.,TRBJ2-7,.,CASSLSYGLLRYEQYF,TGTGCCAGCAGCTTGTCGTATGGGCTCCTCCGATACGAGCAGTACTTC
16,TRBV7-8,.,TRBJ1-6,TRBD1,CASTPAPGRGQSPLHF,TGTGCCAGCACCCCCGCGCCAGGCAGGGGGCAATCACCCCTCCACTTT
12,TRBV6-6,.,TRBJ2-3,.,CASSSPPDTQYF,TGTGCCAGCAGTTCTCCCCCAGATACGCAGTATTTT
13,TRBV4-3,few,TRBJ1-4,.,CASSQEEDEKLFF,TGCGCCAGCAGCCAAGAAGAGGATGAAAAACTGTTTTTT
17,TRBV4-3,once,TRBJ1-4,TRBD1,CASSQASGTAKNEKLFF,TGCGCCAGCAGCCAAGCTTCCGGGACAGCCAAAAATGAAAAACTGTTTTTT
14,TRBV5-6,.,TRBJ1-2,.,CASSLSREVYGYTF,TGTGCCAGCAGCTTAAGCAGGGAAGTTTACGGCTACACCTTC
15,TRBV28,.,TRBJ2-7,TRBD1,CASRGAGQGPREQYF,TGTGCCAGCAGGGGAGCGGGACAGGGGCCTCGGGAGCAGTACTTC
15,TRBV9,.,TRBJ2-3,.,CASSARQTPTDTQYF,TGTGCCAGCAGCGCCCGACAGACTCCCACAGATACGCAGTATTTT
13,TRBV5-1,once,TRBJ1-1,.,CASSLWEGSEAFF,TGCGCCAGCAGCTTGTGGGAGGGGTCTGAAGCTTTCTTT
16,TRBV7-8,few,TRBJ1-5,TRBD1,CASSDGRGQGDQPQHF,TGTGCCAGCAGCGATGGTCGGGGACAGGGCGACCAGCCCCAGCATTTT